This T cell receptor (beta chain) originates from a study of blood T cell repertoires in COVID-19. Study-wide context: The study drew acute and convalescent COVID-19 samples from the United States, Italy and Spain. From T cells, B-cell-depleted T cells, or PBMCs came the material, which was cDNA or gDNA.

Original processing notes: By means of reference gene primer amplification, nucleated cell counts were estimated. Repertoires were generated with immunoSEQ multiplex PCR, while TCRdb's copy carries only in-frame clones and drops some. V, J and clone size are those of that table, while D and trimming were read from the DNA. The sample has approximately 350,000 clones, 83% seen once. Germline V CDR1 and CDR2: MDHEN, SYDVKM. CDR3 length: 15 residues. Losses at the gene ends were 6 bases for V and 4 bases for J; bases not matched to a gene: 9. This receptor was obtained from a man aged 25 to 45 with active or convalescent COVID-19. The chain joins TRBV28 to TRBJ1-5, with 7 positions matching TRBD1. Sequenced sample: peripheral blood. CDR3 sequence (DNA): TGTGCCAGCAGACGCTCTGACAGGGTAAATCAGCCCCAGCATTTT. Protein product: CASRRSDRVNQPQHF.